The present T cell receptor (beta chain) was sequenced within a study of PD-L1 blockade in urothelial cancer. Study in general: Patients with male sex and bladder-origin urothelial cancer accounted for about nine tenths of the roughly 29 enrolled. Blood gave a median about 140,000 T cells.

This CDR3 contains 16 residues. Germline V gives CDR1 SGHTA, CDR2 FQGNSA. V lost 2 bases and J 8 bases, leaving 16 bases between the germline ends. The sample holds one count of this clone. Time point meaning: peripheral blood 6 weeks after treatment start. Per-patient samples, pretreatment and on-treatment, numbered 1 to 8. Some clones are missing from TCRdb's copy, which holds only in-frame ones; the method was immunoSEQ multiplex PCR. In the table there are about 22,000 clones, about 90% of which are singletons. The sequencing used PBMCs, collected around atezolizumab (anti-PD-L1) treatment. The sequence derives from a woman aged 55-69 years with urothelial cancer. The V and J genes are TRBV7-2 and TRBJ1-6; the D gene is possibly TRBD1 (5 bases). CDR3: CASSLTLGGSHSPLHF. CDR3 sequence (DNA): TGTGCCAGCAGCTTAACCCTCGGGGGTAGTCATTCACCCCTCCACTTT.